The next 23 T cell receptor beta chains were all read from a single sample in a study of T cell repertoires in cytomegalovirus infection. Using its own MiXCR run on the reads, TCRdb lists one record per CDR3 protein. The table shows roughly 600,000 distinct CDR3 sequences, with roughly 26% occurring only once. The sequencing sample was made of CD8+ T cells from PBMCs. The receptors were sampled from a human donor in good health (CMV status not recorded). Some clones in this sample may be carry-over from other donors' samples.

The CDR3 DNA is TGTGCCAGCAGCTCTAGACAGGGCGCAGATACGCAGTATTTT. Translated, it gives CASSSRQGADTQYF. The chain uses TRBV5-6 and TRBJ2-3, with TRBD1 matching 7 bases. V lost 3 bases to trimming and J lost 4 bases; unmatched junction nucleotides: 5. The germline V gene has CDR1 SGHDT and CDR2 YYEEEE. CDR3 length: 14 amino acids.

The rearrangement joins TRBV6-5 to TRBJ2-3, with 13 nucleotides matching TRBD2. V was pared by 0 bases and J by 4 bases, with 7 bases of the junction left unmatched. CDR1 is MNHEY, CDR2 SVGAGI, per germline. The CDR3 length is 18 residues. CDR3 in amino acids: CASSYSIAGLAGADTQYF. CDR3 bases: TGTGCCAGCAGTTACTCGATAGCCGGACTAGCGGGGGCAGATACGCAGTATTTT.

The gene calls are TRBV2 and TRBJ1-1; D might be TRBD1 (6 bases). The CDR3 is 15 residues long. V was pared by 7 bases and J by 4 bases, with 19 bases between. Germline-derived CDR1 and CDR2 are SNHLY and FYNNEI. The CDR3 protein is CASKDRDTGFTEAFF. The CDR3 bases are TGTGCCAGCAAAGACCGGGACACGGGTTTCACTGAAGCTTTCTTT. Combining the CDR3 with reference TRBV2 and TRBJ1-1 gives the whole variable domain EPEVTQTPSHQVTQMGQEVILRCVPISNHLYFYWYRQILGQKVEFLVSFYNNEISEKSEIFDDQFSVERPDGSNFTLKIRSTKLEDSAMYFCASKDRDTGFTEAFFGQGTRLTVV.

This clonotype appeared many times. V gene TRBV7-6 combines with J gene TRBJ2-2, with 7 bases identical to TRBD1. The CDR3 is 15 residues long. The V gene's germline CDR1 is SGHVS and CDR2 FNYEAQ. With V trimmed by 6 bases and J by 1 base, 5 bases remained unmatched. The CDR3 region is CASSSGTVNTGELFF. As DNA, the CDR3 is TGTGCCAGCAGTTCCGGGACAGTGAACACCGGGGAGCTGTTTTTT.

This clonotype was found a few times. The chain joins TRBV2 to TRBJ2-7; the D call may be TRBD1 or TRBD2 (5 bases each). The germline V gene encodes CDR1 SNHLY and CDR2 FYNNEI. This CDR3 is built from 15 residues. V lost 6 bases to trimming and J lost 6 bases, with 21 bases between them. In DNA, the CDR3 is TGTGCCAGCAGGGAATCCGGGACGCTGGGCGGCGAGCAGTACTTC. This gives the protein CASRESGTLGGEQYF.

This clonotype appeared once. A read error may explain this, as a much larger clone is one base away. The chain employs TRBV7-6 and TRBJ2-3; the match to TRBD1 covers 7 bases. The CDR3 runs 14 residues. Germline V CDR1 and CDR2: SGHVS, FNYEAQ. CDR3 residues: CVSTLGGSTDTQYF. DNA for the CDR3: TGTGTCAGCACCCTAGGGGGCAGCACAGATACGCAGTATTTT.

This clonotype has only a few counts. The V call is TRBV29-1, the J call TRBJ2-7, with TRBD2 matching over 13 bases. Germline V lookup: CDR1 SQVTM, CDR2 ANQGSEA. The trim removed 3 bases at V and 3 bases at J, leaving 5 bases unmatched. The CDR3 has 15 amino acids. The CDR3 spells CSVDFGLAGDYEQYF. The CDR3 coding sequence is TGCAGCGTTGATTTTGGACTAGCGGGGGACTACGAGCAGTACTTC.

Of note for this clonotype: At one of its ends the junction is not consistent with the germline gene, which may arise from a read error. This chain links TRBV6-2 or TRBV6-3 with TRBJ2-1; tentative D call: TRBD1 (5 bases). Germline V gene data show CDR1 as MNHEY and CDR2 as SVGEGT. This CDR3 comprises 12 residues. This chain's CDR3 is CASSYPTGPRVF. The DNA of the CDR3 is TGTGCCAGCAGTTACCCCACAGGCCCTCGGGTCTTC.

Here the CDR3 DNA reads TGTGCCACCTTTCAGGCCGGGTGTGGTGAAGCTTTCTTT. This sequence encodes CATFQAGCGEAFF. V is TRBV24-1 and J is TRBJ1-1; no definite D call. Germline V CDR1 and CDR2: KGHDR, SFDVKD. V was trimmed by 9 bases and J by 7 bases, leaving 17 bases between them. The CDR3 is 13 residues long.

This clonotype has at least ten counts. J is TRBJ2-7 and V is TRBV11-2; D remains ambiguous. Germline loops: CDR1 SGHAT, CDR2 FQNNGV. The CDR3 is 14 amino acids. V gave up 5 bases and J gave up 6 bases, with 17 bases separating them. The CDR3 DNA is TGTGCCAGCAGCCTCCGACCGATTTTGGGCGAGCAGTACGTC. Translated: CASSLRPILGEQYV.

This chain uses TRBV2 with TRBJ2-2; no clear D gene. Germline CDR1 is SNHLY and CDR2 is FYNNEI. Trimming removed 5 bases at V and 8 bases at J, with 9 bases between. This CDR3 contains 12 residues. CDR3 sequence reads: CASSPVKGELFF. In DNA, the CDR3 is TGTGCCAGCAGTCCTGTGAAAGGGGAGCTGTTTTTT.

The sample holds many counts of this clonotype. V usage is TRBV7-2 and J usage is TRBJ1-2; D is uncertain. In germline, CDR1 is SGHTA, CDR2 FQGNSA. Trimming took off 1 base at V and 0 bases at J, with 15 bases between the two ends. The CDR3 runs 17 residues. CDR3 nucleotide sequence: TGTGCCAGCAGCTTAGTAGACTTCCCCGATACTAACTATGGCTACACCTTC. As protein: CASSLVDFPDTNYGYTF.

The chain uses TRBV14 and TRBJ1-1, with 12 bases that match TRBD1. The CDR3 sequence is 19 residues long. Unmatched junction bases numbered 14, after V lost 1 base and J lost 5 bases. Per germline, CDR1 SGHDN and CDR2 FVKESK. The CDR3 loop reads CASSQAPPGTGGAWTEAFF. The CDR3 bases are TGTGCCAGCAGCCAAGCCCCCCCCGGGACAGGGGGCGCGTGGACTGAAGCTTTCTTT.

V usage is TRBV12-3 or TRBV12-4 and J usage is TRBJ2-5; a weak D match, TRBD1 (5 bases). With 6 bases removed from V and 3 bases from J, the gap between germline ends came to 14 bases. CDR3 length: 14 amino acids. Written as DNA, the CDR3 is TGTGCCAGCAGCAACCTACAGGAAAAAGAGACCCAGTACTTC. It codes for CASSNLQEKETQYF.

This clonotype was observed at least ten times. The V call is TRBV7-2, the J call TRBJ2-2; D call uncertain. The V gene's germline CDR1 is SGHTA and CDR2 FQGNSA. Trimming took off 2 bases at V and 8 bases at J, with 6 bases between the two ends. This CDR3 is built from 12 residues. The chain's CDR3 is CASSLTRGELFF. The CDR3 nucleotides read TGTGCCAGCAGCTTAACGAGGGGGGAGCTGTTTTTT.

This clonotype was observed at least ten times. The chain links TRBV27 to TRBJ2-4; D is undetermined. The germline V and J ends were trimmed by 8 bases and 4 bases, with 15 bases remaining between them. This CDR3 has 14 residues. Per germline, CDR1 MNHEY and CDR2 SMNVEV (reference sequence). The CDR3, as DNA: TGTGCCAGCTCTGGTTCGTCAGGAAAAAACATTCAGTACTTC. Protein product: CASSGSSGKNIQYF.

This clonotype was counted only a few times. This sequence joins TRBV29-1 and TRBJ1-2; 9 bases align to TRBD1. V lost 4 bases, J lost 3 bases, and 9 bases stayed unmatched. The germline gives CDR1 SQVTM, CDR2 ANQGSEA. The CDR3 is made up of 15 amino acids. The CDR3 region is CSVGAPGQGDYGYTF. CDR3 in DNA: TGCAGCGTTGGAGCCCCGGGACAGGGAGACTATGGCTACACCTTC.

This chain connects TRBV19 to TRBJ2-6, with D possibly being TRBD2 (5 bases). Trimming shortened V by 4 bases and J by 2 bases, and 12 bases separated the two germline ends. CDR1 is LNHDA, CDR2 SQIVND, per germline (reference sequence). This CDR3 spans 16 amino acids. CDR3 sequence: CASSTQIGTGANVLTF. DNA for the CDR3: TGTGCCAGTAGTACCCAAATCGGGACTGGGGCCAACGTCCTGACTTTC.

There are a few counts of this clonotype. The chain combines TRBV7-9 with TRBJ1-5, with D possibly matching TRBD1 (6 bases). CDR1 and CDR2 from the germline V gene are SEHNR and FQNEAQ (reference sequence). The length of the CDR3 is 15 residues. The V end was cut by 4 bases, the J end by 3 bases, with 13 bases between. The CDR3 spells CASSSHGGDNQPQHF. The CDR3 region has the DNA TGTGCCAGCAGCTCCCATGGGGGCGACAATCAGCCCCAGCATTTT.

The chain couples TRBV7-9 to TRBJ1-1; 7 nucleotides agree with TRBD1. Germline assignment: CDR1 SEHNR and CDR2 FQNEAQ (reference sequence). CDR3 length: 17 amino acids. With 5 bases clipped from V and 2 bases from J, the junction kept 14 bases outside the gene matches. The CDR3 sequence is CASSQIRGLNINTEAFF. As DNA, the CDR3 is TGTGCCAGCAGCCAGATCAGGGGGTTAAATATCAACACTGAAGCTTTCTTT.

This chain joins TRBV27 and TRBJ2-7; D call uncertain. V was cut by 5 bases and J by 3 bases, with 8 bases left in between. The CDR3 extends over 12 amino acids. Germline CDR1 and CDR2: MNHEY and SMNVEV (reference sequence). The CDR3 coding sequence is TGTGCCAGCAGTCCTTCGATCTACGAGCAGTACTTC. Its translation is CASSPSIYEQYF.

In this sample, this clonotype turned up a few times. The CDR3 reads CASSFGGVHSTDTQYF. The CDR3, as DNA: TGTGCCAGCAGCTTTGGAGGGGTCCATAGCACAGATACGCAGTATTTT. The chain has TRBV7-9 and TRBJ2-3; D possibly corresponds to TRBD2 (6 bases). The CDR3 has 16 residues. Germline assignment: CDR1 SEHNR and CDR2 FQNEAQ (reference sequence). The ends were cut back, 3 bases at V and 0 bases at J, with 13 bases in the middle.

The chain combines TRBV7-2 with TRBJ2-6, with 7 bases lining up with TRBD1. Germline V CDR1 and CDR2: SGHTA, FQGNSA. The V and J ends lost 5 bases and 0 bases, in that order; junction bases with no gene match: 13. The CDR3 length is 19 residues. CDR3 DNA: TGTGCCAGCAGCCCGCGGACAGGCCCCTCGATCTCTGGGGCCAACGTCCTGACTTTC. Protein: CASSPRTGPSISGANVLTF.